This entry describes one T cell receptor (beta chain). This entry is derived from a study of blood T cell repertoires in COVID-19. Clones were sequenced by immunoSEQ multiplex PCR, and TCRdb holds only the in-frame ones, with some missing. The sample lists about 380,000 clones, 70% to 85% occurring once. Germline V CDR1 and CDR2: LNHDA, SQIVND (reference sequence). The CDR3 sequence is 13 residues long. V lost 3 bases and J 6 bases, leaving 11 bases between the germline ends. The sample consisted of peripheral blood. This receptor was taken from a human donor with acute or convalescent COVID-19. The donor label of this sample is uncertain. The V gene is TRBV19, the J gene TRBJ1-2; the D is unclear. Here the CDR3 DNA reads TGTGCCAGTAGTATTGGCGGAACGAATGGCTACACCTTC. Its translation: CASSIGGTNGYTF.